This T cell receptor beta chain stems from a study of regulatory T cells in long-lasting Graves disease. Study details: Antithyroid drugs had been taken by newly diagnosed Graves' patients for under 3 months. Study observations and caveats: TRBV28 was favored in persistent disease, as were TRBJ1-2 and TRBJ2-5.

Indicated time point: newly diagnosed GD, antithyroid drugs for less than 3 months. From PBMCs, RNA was extracted and then used to make the TCR library. Peripheral blood, around 10 milliliters of it, was drawn into EDTA tubes. The length of the CDR3 is 17 residues. Trimming shortened V by 5 bases and J by 6 bases, and 26 bases separated the two germline ends. The germline V gene has CDR1 SGHNT and CDR2 YENEEA. Building of the TCR beta libraries involved iRepertoire HTBI primers and Arm-PCR of CDR3 regions. TCRdb independently ran MiXCR on the multiplex PCR reads; one entry per CDR3 protein. The data contain 300,000 to 400,000 distinct CDR3 sequences, 15% to 20% of them singletons. This clonotype came up many times. Its specificity is unknown.

The chain carries TRBV11-3 and TRBJ2-7; tentatively, D is TRBD1 (6 bases). The origin of this receptor is a female donor with Graves disease. The sample consisted of peripheral blood mononuclear cells (PBMCs), taken at new diagnosis, from a patient treated with antithyroid drugs. The CDR3 nucleotides are TGTGCCAGCAGCCCCAAGATGCCGACGACAGGATCTAGCGAGCAGTACTTC. It is translated as CASSPKMPTTGSSEQYF.